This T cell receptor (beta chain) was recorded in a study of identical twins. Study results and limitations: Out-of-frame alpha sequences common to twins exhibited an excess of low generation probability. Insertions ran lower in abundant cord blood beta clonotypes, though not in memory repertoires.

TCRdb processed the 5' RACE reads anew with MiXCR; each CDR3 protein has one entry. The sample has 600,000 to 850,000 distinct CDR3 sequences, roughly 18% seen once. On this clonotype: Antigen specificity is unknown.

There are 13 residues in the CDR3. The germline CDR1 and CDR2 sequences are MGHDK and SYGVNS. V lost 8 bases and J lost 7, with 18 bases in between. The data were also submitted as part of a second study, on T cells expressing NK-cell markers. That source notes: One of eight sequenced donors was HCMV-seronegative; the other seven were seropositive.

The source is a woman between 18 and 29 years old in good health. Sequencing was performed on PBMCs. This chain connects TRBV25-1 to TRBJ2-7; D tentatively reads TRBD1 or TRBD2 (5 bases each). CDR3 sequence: CASAWDGLSEQYF. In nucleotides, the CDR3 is TGTGCCAGCGCGTGGGACGGTCTCTCGGAGCAGTACTTC.